The entry that follows covers one T cell receptor beta chain sequence. These data come from a study of response to subunit inactivated influenza vaccine. TCRdb itself ran the RT-PCR reads through MiXCR, one entry per CDR3 protein. The sample has 650,000 to 800,000 distinct CDR3 sequences; around 20% are singletons. The ends were cut back, 0 bases at V and 4 bases at J, with 17 bases in the middle. The CDR3 totals 17 residues. Germline V gene data show CDR1 as SGHTA and CDR2 as FQGTGA. The sequence came from a man aged 45 to 65 who received an inactivated influenza vaccine. This sequence joins TRBV7-3 and TRBJ2-3; D unclear. Sequencing used PBMCs from blood, obtained more than 4 days after vaccination. The CDR3 here is CASSLTSLSLAPDTQYF. DNA for the CDR3: TGTGCCAGCAGCTTAACGTCTCTGAGCTTGGCCCCAGATACGCAGTATTTT.